What follows describes a single T cell receptor beta chain. Antigen specificity is unknown. PCR involved 60 Vbeta and 13 Jbeta primers. Clones were sequenced by immunoSEQ multiplex PCR, and TCRdb holds only the in-frame ones, with some missing. The repertoire holds more than 90,000 clones, with approximately 80% as singletons. The V gene's germline CDR1 is LNHDA and CDR2 SQIVND (reference sequence). Losses at the gene ends were 5 bases for V and 0 bases for J; bases not matched to a gene: 11. CDR3 length: 18 amino acids. The data were obtained in a study of cytomegalovirus exposure and HLA in healthy donors. Overall study: Of all 400 or so donors who were genotyped, 75% to 90% belonged to the Caucasian-associated ancestry cluster. Study-wide results and limits: Later on, analysis showed that most CMV-associated TCR beta chains appeared to be HLA-restricted. The study put 150 to 200 TCR beta chains on its list as cytomegalovirus-associated. The study found most TCR sequences rare, yet found some public TCRs in many donors.

V and J are TRBV19 and TRBJ2-7; 12 nucleotides agree with TRBD2. The specimen sequenced was PBMCs. The TCR was taken from a man in his fifties in good health and CMV-seronegative. In DNA, the CDR3 is TGTGCCAGTAGTTACACCGGGACTAGCGGGCGGCGCTCCTACGAGCAGTACTTC. Its protein is CASSYTGTSGRRSYEQYF.